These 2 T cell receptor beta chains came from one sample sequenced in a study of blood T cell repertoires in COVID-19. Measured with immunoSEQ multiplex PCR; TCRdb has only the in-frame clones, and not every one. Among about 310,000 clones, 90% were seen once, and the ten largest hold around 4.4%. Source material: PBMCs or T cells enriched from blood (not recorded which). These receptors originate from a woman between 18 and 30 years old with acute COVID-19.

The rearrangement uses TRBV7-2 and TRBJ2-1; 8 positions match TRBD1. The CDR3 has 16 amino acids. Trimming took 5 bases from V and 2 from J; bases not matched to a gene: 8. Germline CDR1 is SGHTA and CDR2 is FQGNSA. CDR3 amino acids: CASSPGAGGTYNEQFF. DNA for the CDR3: TGTGCCAGCAGCCCAGGGGCAGGGGGCACCTACAATGAGCAGTTCTTC.

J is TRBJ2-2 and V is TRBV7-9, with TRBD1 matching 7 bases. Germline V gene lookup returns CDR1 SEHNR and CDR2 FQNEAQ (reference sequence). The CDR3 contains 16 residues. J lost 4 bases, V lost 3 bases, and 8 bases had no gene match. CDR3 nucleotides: TGTGCCAGCAGCTTGAGGCAGGGGGTTTCCACCGGGGAGCTGTTTTTT. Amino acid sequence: CASSLRQGVSTGELFF.